The following is a T cell receptor beta chain sequence with its context. The antigen remains undetermined. The entry originates in a study of OX40 agonist ivuxolimab in advanced cancers. Study summary: Clinicians treated patients with ivuxolimab, an agonistic anti-OX40 (CD134) antibody. Intravenous ivuxolimab was administered to patients every 2 weeks at 0.01 to 10 mg/kg. Regarding the study as a whole: More expanded clones were seen, on average, in CD8+ T cells than in CD4+.

Using immunoSEQ multiplex PCR, the repertoire was profiled, and TCRdb retains in-frame clones only, with some absent. Of tens of thousands of clones listed, under 95% are singletons. Trimming removed 3 bases from V and 7 bases from J, with 10 bases in between. This CDR3 is built from 13 residues. Germline V lookup: CDR1 SGDLS, CDR2 YYNGEE. The chain couples TRBV9 to TRBJ2-2; TRBD1 is a possible D gene (5 bases). Sequences were derived from CD4+ or CD8+ T cells sorted from blood, sampled in a trial of the OX40 agonist ivuxolimab. The receptor comes from an adult with an advanced solid tumor such as melanoma, head and neck, liver or kidney cancer. CDR3 bases: TGTGCCAGCAGCGCTCAGGGAATCGGGGAGCTGTTTTTT. Its translation: CASSAQGIGELFF.